This T cell receptor (beta chain) was recorded in a study of T-cell reconstitution after alpha-beta-depleted transplantation in children. CDR3 length: 17 amino acids. V dropped 0 bases and J dropped 3 bases, with 20 bases sitting between them. The germline CDR1 and CDR2 sequences are SQVTM and ANQGSEA. This clonotype was seen at least ten times. Library preparation (for TCRbeta) was performed with unique molecular identifiers. TCRdb fed the PCR reads into MiXCR, producing one record per CDR3 protein. The sample has 200,000 to 250,000 distinct CDR3 sequences, about 9.6% seen once; the top ten hold around 5%.

V usage is TRBV29-1 and J usage is TRBJ2-5; weak D call: TRBD2 (6 bases). This receptor was identified in a human donor who donated a stem cell graft to a child with SCID. This specimen was PBMCs from the stem cell graft donor, taken from the stem cell graft. CDR3: CSVEDLFEQGGEETQYF. The CDR3 coding sequence is TGCAGCGTTGAAGATCTTTTCGAGCAGGGCGGGGAAGAGACCCAGTACTTC.